These T cell receptor beta chains were read from a single sample in a study of blood T cell repertoires in COVID-19. Generated by immunoSEQ multiplex PCR, the TCRdb table keeps only in-frame clones and is missing some. This table holds 46,000 or so clones, approximately 85% found once. Specimen: peripheral blood. The receptors shown here come from a woman older than 75 with COVID-19, enrolled during active disease. The CDR3 runs from the conserved cysteine through the conserved F or W. The order of the fields is V gene, D gene, clone size, J gene, CDR3 length, CDR3 protein, CDR3 DNA. D genes are given only for firm matches. The listing skips clone size in some rows; elsewhere it reads once, few, many or a size class.

TRBV27,TRBD2,.,TRBJ2-7,14,CASSLWASGDEQYF,TGTGCCAGCAGTTTATGGGCTAGCGGTGACGAGCAGTACTTC
TRBV18,TRBD1,.,TRBJ2-5,13,CASSKDRGETQYF,TGTGCCAGCTCAAAGGACAGGGGTGAGACCCAGTACTTC
TRBV14,.,.,TRBJ1-3,14,CASSQGQIGNTIYF,TGTGCCAGCAGCCAAGGTCAAATTGGAAACACCATATATTTT
TRBV10-2,.,once,TRBJ2-1,12,CASSESGGEQFF,TGCGCCAGCAGTGAGTCTGGCGGGGAGCAGTTCTTC
TRBV25-1,.,.,TRBJ2-7,13,CASSEGRDYEQYF,TGTGCCAGCAGTGAGGGCAGGGACTACGAGCAGTACTTC
TRBV10-3,.,.,TRBJ1-6,14,CAISESRGISPLHF,TGTGCCATCAGTGAGTCTCGAGGGATTTCACCCCTCCACTTT
TRBV28,TRBD1,.,TRBJ2-7,15,CASRLGTGKGYEQYF,TGTGCCAGCAGGTTAGGGACAGGGAAGGGCTACGAGCAGTACTTC
TRBV5-5,.,.,TRBJ1-1,13,CASSLSPWPEAFF,TGTGCCAGCAGCTTGTCCCCGTGGCCTGAAGCTTTCTTT
TRBV12-3/TRBV12-4,.,.,TRBJ2-1,11,CASSSYNEQFF,TGTGCCAGCAGCTCTTACAATGAGCAGTTCTTC
TRBV5-1,TRBD2,.,TRBJ2-3,15,CASSLVGRGTDTQYF,TGCGCCAGCAGCTTGGTCGGGAGGGGCACAGATACGCAGTATTTT
TRBV5-1,TRBD2,.,TRBJ2-1,14,CANSFTSGANRQFF,TGCGCCAACAGCTTTACTAGCGGGGCCAATCGGCAGTTCTTC
TRBV4-1,TRBD1,.,TRBJ2-6,17,CASSRRQGNYGANVLTF,TGCGCCAGCAGCCGCCGACAGGGAAACTATGGGGCCAACGTCCTGACTTTC
TRBV27,.,.,TRBJ1-1,13,CASSFDWNTEAFF,TGTGCCAGCAGTTTTGACTGGAACACTGAAGCTTTCTTT
TRBV19,.,.,TRBJ2-1,13,CASSTRGWNEQFF,TGTGCCAGTAGTACCCGCGGGTGGAATGAGCAGTTCTTC
TRBV20-1,.,once,TRBJ2-1,11,CSARWQKEQFF,TGCAGTGCTAGATGGCAAAAGGAGCAGTTCTTC
TRBV6-1,.,.,TRBJ1-5,13,CASSDSTGRPQHF,TGTGCCAGCAGTGATTCAACAGGGCGGCCCCAGCATTTT
TRBV4-1,.,.,TRBJ2-7,13,CASSGGQGDEQYF,TGCGCCAGTTCCGGGGGGCAGGGTGACGAGCAGTACTTC
TRBV6-1,.,.,TRBJ1-2,14,CASSDGAGFYGYTF,TGTGCCAGCAGTGACGGCGCGGGATTCTATGGCTACACCTTC
TRBV7-2,.,.,TRBJ2-5,14,CASSRTGVKETQYF,TGTGCCAGCAGCCGGACGGGGGTAAAAGAGACCCAGTACTTC
TRBV24-1,TRBD2,.,TRBJ2-1,16,CATSRASGSSYNEQFF,TGTGCCACCAGTCGGGCTAGCGGGAGCTCCTACAATGAGCAGTTCTTC
TRBV12-2,.,.,TRBJ1-2,14,CASRLALEVGGYTF,TGTGCAAGTCGCTTAGCGCTTGAGGTAGGAGGCTACACCTTC
TRBV6-5,.,.,TRBJ2-1,14,CASTREVTYNEQFF,TGTGCCAGCACTCGGGAAGTTACCTACAATGAGCAGTTCTTC
TRBV5-6,TRBD1,.,TRBJ2-1,15,CASRRQGVGINEQFF,TGTGCCAGCAGACGACAGGGCGTCGGGATTAATGAGCAGTTCTTC
TRBV28,TRBD1,.,TRBJ1-1,20,CASSLWRQGADGAMNTEAFF,TGTGCCAGCAGTTTGTGGAGACAGGGTGCGGATGGGGCCATGAACACTGAAGCTTTCTTT
TRBV12-3/TRBV12-4,.,.,TRBJ1-4,13,CASSSHPGRGLFF,TGTGCCAGCAGTTCCCACCCAGGACGGGGACTGTTTTTT
TRBV18,.,.,TRBJ2-7,12,CASSHRDAEQYF,TGTGCCAGCTCACACAGGGATGCCGAGCAGTACTTC
TRBV6-5,.,.,TRBJ2-5,13,CASSYTERETQYF,TGTGCCAGCAGTTACACCGAGAGGGAGACCCAGTACTTC
TRBV5-1,TRBD2,.,TRBJ2-1,15,CASSLGPGGYNEQFF,TGCGCCAGCAGCTTGGGTCCGGGGGGTTACAATGAGCAGTTCTTC
TRBV5-6,.,.,TRBJ1-1,16,CASSLSTAYLNTEAFF,TGTGCCAGCAGCCTTTCAACAGCTTATCTGAACACTGAAGCTTTCTTT
TRBV6-5,TRBD1,.,TRBJ1-2,14,CASRSGTANYGYTF,TGTGCCAGCAGGTCAGGGACAGCTAACTATGGCTACACCTTC